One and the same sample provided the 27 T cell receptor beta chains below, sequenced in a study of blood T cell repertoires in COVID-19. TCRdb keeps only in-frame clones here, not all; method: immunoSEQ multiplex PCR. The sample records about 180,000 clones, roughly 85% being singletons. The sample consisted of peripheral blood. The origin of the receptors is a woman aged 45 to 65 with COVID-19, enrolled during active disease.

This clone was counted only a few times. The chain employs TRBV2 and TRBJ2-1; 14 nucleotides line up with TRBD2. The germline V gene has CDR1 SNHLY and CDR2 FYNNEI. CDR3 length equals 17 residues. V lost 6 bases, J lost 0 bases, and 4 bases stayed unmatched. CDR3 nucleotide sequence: TGTGCCAGCAGGGGGGGACTAGCGGGAGCCTCCTACAATGAGCAGTTCTTC. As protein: CASRGGLAGASYNEQFF.

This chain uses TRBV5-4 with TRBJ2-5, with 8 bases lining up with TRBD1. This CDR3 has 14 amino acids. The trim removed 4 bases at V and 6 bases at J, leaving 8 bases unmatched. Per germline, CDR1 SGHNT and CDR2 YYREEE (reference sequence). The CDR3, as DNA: TGTGCCAGCAGCGACTCAGGGGGCGCAAAGACCCAGTACTTC. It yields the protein CASSDSGGAKTQYF.

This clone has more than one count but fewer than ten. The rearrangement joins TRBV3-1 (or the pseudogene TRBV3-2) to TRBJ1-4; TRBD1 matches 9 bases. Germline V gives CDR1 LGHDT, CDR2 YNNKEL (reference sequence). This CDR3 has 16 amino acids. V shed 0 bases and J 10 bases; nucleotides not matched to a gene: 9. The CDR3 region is CASSQDWGQGVGKLFF. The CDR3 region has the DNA TGTGCCAGCAGCCAAGATTGGGGACAGGGAGTAGGAAAACTGTTTTTT.

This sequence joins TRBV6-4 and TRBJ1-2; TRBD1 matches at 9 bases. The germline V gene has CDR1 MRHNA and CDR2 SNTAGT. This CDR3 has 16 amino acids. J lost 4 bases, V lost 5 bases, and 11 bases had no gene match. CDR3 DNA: TGTGCCAGCAGTCGGGACAGGGAGGCGCCCCTCTATGGCTACACCTTC. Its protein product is CASSRDREAPLYGYTF.

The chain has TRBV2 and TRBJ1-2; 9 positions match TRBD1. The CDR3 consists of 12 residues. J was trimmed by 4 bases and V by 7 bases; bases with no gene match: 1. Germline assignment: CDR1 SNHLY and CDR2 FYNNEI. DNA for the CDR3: TGTGCCAGCAAGGGACAGGGCTATGGCTACACCTTC. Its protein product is CASKGQGYGYTF. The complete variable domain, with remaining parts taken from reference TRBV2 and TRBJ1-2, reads EPEVTQTPSHQVTQMGQEVILRCVPISNHLYFYWYRQILGQKVEFLVSFYNNEISEKSEIFDDQFSVERPDGSNFTLKIRSTKLEDSAMYFCASKGQGYGYTFGSGTRLTVV.

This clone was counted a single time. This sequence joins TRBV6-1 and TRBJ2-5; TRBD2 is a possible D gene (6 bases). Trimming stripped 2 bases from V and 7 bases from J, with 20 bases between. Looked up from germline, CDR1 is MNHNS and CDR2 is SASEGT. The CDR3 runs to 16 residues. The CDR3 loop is CASSEYGGSSRGTQYF. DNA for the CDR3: TGTGCCAGCAGTGAATACGGGGGTTCTTCCCGAGGGACCCAGTACTTC.

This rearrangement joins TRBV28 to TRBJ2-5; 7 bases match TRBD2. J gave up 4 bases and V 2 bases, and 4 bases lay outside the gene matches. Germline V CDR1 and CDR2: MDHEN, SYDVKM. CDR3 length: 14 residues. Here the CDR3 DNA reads TGTGCCAGCAGTTTAGCGGGGAGGGGAGAGACCCAGTACTTC. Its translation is CASSLAGRGETQYF. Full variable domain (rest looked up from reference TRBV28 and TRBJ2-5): DVKVTQSSRYLVKRTGEKVFLECVQDMDHENMFWYRQDPGLGLRLIYFSYDVKMKEKGDIPEGYSVSREKKERFSLILESASTNQTSMYLCASSLAGRGETQYFGPGTRLLVL.

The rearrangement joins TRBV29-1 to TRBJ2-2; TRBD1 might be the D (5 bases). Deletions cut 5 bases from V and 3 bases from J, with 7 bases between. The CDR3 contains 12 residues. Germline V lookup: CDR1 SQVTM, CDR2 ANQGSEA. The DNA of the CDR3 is TGCAGCGTTATCAGGGACACCGGGGAGCTGTTTTTT. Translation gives CSVIRDTGELFF.

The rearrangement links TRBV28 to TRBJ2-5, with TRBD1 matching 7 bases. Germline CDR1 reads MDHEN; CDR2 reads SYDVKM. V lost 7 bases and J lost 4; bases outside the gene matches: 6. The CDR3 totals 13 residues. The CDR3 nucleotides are TGTGCCAGCAAACGACAGGGTGGAGAGACCCAGTACTTC. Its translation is CASKRQGGETQYF.

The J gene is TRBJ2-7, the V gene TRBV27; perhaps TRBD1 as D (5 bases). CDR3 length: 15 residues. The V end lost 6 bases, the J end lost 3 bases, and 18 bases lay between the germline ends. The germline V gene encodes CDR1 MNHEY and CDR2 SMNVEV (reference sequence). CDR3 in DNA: TGTGCCAGCAGAAACGCCGGGCCCGACAGCTACGAGCAGTACTTC. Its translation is CASRNAGPDSYEQYF.

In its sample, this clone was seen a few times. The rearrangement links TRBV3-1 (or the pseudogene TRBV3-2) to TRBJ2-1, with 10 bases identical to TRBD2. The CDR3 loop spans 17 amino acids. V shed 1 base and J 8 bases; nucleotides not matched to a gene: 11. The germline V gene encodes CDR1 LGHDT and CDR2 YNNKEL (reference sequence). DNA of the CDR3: TGTGCCAGCAGCCAAGGGCCGGCGAGCGGGGGGGCCGATGAGCAGTTCTTC. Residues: CASSQGPASGGADEQFF.

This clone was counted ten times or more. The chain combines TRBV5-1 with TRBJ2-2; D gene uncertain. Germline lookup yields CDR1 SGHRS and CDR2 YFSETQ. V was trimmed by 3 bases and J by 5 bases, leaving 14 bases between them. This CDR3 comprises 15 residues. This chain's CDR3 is CASSSTDNWTGELFF. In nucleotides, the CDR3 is TGCGCCAGCAGCTCCACAGATAATTGGACCGGGGAGCTGTTTTTT.

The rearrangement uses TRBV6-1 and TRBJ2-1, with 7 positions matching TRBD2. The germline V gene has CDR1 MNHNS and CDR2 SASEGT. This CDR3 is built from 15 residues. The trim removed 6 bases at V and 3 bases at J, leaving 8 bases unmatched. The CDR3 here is CASRLLREHYNEQFF. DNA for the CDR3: TGTGCCAGCAGGTTGCTGCGGGAGCACTACAATGAGCAGTTCTTC.

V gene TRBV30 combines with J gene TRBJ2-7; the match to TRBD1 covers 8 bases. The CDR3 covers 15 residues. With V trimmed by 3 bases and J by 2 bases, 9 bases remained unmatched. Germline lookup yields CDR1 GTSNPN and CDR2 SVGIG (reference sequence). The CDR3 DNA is TGTGCCTGGAGGGGACCGGGACAGGTCACCTACGAGCAGTACTTC. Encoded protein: CAWRGPGQVTYEQYF.

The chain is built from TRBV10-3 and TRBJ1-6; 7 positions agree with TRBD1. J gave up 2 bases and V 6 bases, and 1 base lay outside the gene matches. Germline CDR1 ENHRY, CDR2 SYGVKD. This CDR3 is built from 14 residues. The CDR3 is CAIRGGAYNSPLHF. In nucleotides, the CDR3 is TGTGCCATCAGAGGGGGCGCCTATAATTCACCCCTCCACTTT.

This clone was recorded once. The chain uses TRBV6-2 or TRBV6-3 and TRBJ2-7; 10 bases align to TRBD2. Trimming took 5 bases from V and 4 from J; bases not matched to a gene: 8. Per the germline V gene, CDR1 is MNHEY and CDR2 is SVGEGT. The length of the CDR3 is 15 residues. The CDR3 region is CASSAGLAELYEQYF. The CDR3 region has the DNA TGTGCCAGCAGTGCTGGACTAGCGGAATTGTACGAGCAGTACTTC.

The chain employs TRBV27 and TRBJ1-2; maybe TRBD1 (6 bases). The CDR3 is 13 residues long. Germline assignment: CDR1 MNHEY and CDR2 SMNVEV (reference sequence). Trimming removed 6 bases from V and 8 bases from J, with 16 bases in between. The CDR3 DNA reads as TGTGCCAGCAGCCCCACAGGGTTAGGAGGCTACACCTTC. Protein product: CASSPTGLGGYTF.

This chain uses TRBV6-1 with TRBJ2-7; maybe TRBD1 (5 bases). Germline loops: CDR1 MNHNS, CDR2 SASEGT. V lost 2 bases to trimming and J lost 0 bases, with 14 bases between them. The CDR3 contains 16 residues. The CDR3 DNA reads TGTGCCAGCAGTGAATACGACAGCTCTAGCTCCTACGAGCAGTACTTC. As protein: CASSEYDSSSSYEQYF.

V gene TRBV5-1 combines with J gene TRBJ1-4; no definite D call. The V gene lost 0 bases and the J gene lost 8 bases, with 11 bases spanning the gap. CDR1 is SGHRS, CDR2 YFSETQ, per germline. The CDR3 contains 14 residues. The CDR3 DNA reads TGCGCCAGCAGCTTGGCTGGCGCGGGGGAAAAACTGTTTTTT. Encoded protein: CASSLAGAGEKLFF.

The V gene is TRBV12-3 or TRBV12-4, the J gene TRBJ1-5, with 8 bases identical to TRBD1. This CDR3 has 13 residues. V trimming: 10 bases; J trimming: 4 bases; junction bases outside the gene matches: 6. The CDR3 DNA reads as TGTGCCATCCGACAGGGGTTTAATCAGCCCCAGCATTTT. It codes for CAIRQGFNQPQHF.

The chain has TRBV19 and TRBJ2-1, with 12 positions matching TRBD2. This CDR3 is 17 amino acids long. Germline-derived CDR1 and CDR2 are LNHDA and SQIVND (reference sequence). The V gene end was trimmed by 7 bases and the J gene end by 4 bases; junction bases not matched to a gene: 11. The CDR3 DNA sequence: TGTGCCAGTACTAACGTCGGACTAGCGGGGCGGTACAATGAGCAGTTCTTC. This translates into CASTNVGLAGRYNEQFF.

CDR3 DNA: TGTGCCAGCAGCCCCATGGACAGTATGAACACTGAAGCTTTCTTT. Encoded protein: CASSPMDSMNTEAFF. The chain is built from TRBV7-9 and TRBJ1-1; the D gene is possibly TRBD1 (6 bases). The CDR3 is 15 amino acids. Germline V gene sequence: CDR1 SEHNR, CDR2 FQNEAQ (reference sequence). Trimming removed 5 bases at V and 0 bases at J, with 13 bases between.

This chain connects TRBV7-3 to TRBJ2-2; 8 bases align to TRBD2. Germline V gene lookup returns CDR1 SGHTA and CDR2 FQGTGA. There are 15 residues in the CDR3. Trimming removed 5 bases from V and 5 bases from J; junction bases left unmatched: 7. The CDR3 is CASSPGLAQTGELFF. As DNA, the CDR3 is TGTGCCAGCAGCCCTGGACTAGCCCAAACCGGGGAGCTGTTTTTT.

The CDR3 sequence is CASSSTGSTNEKLFF. The CDR3 bases are TGCGCCAGCAGCTCGACAGGGTCCACTAATGAAAAACTGTTTTTT. V and J are TRBV5-1 and TRBJ1-4; TRBD1 aligns across 7 bases. The CDR3 runs 15 residues. J gave up 2 bases and V 3 bases, and 4 bases lay outside the gene matches. CDR1 is SGHRS and CDR2 is YFSETQ in the germline V gene.

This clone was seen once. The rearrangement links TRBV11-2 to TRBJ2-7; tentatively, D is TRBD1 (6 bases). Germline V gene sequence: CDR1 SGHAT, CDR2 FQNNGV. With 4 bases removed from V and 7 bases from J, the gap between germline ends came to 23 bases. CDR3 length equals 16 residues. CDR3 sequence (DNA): TGTGCCAGCAGCTCCGGGACACTAGGGGCATTGAGTGAGCAGTACTTC. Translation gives CASSSGTLGALSEQYF.

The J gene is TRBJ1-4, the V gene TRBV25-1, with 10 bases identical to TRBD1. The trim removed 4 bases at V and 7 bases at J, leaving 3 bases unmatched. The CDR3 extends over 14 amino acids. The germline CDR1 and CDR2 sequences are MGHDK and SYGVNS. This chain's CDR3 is CASSGQGAGEKLFF. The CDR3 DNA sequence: TGTGCCAGCAGTGGACAGGGGGCTGGTGAAAAACTGTTTTTT. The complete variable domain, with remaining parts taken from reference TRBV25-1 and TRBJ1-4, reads EADIYQTPRYLVIGTGKKITLECSQTMGHDKMYWYQQDPGMELHLIHYSYGVNSTEKGDLSSESTVSRIRTEHFPLTLESARPSHTSQYLCASSGQGAGEKLFFGSGTQLSVL.

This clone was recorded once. CDR3 sequence (DNA): TGTGCCAGCAGCTTAGTACAGGGAGAGACCCAGTACTTC. This encodes CASSLVQGETQYF. This chain joins TRBV7-7 and TRBJ2-5; D perhaps matches TRBD1 (6 bases). CDR1 is SSHAT and CDR2 is FNYEAQ in the germline V gene (reference sequence). V was trimmed by 1 base and J by 4 bases, leaving 7 bases between them. There are 13 residues in the CDR3.